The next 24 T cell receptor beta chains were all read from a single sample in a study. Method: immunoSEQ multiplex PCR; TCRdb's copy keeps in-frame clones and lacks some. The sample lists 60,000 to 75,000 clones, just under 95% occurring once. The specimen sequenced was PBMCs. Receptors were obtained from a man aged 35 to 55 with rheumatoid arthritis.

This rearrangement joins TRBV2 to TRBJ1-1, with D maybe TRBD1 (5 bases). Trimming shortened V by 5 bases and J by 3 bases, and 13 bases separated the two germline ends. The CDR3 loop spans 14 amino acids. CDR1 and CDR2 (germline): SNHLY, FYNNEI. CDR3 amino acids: CASSSRDVDTEAFF. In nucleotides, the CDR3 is TGTGCCAGCAGTTCTCGGGACGTCGACACTGAAGCTTTCTTT.

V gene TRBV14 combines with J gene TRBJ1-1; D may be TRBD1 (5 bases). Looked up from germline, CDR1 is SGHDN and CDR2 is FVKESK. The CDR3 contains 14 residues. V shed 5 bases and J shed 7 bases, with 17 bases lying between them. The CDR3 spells CASSDEMARGEAFF. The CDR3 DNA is TGTGCCAGCAGCGACGAAATGGCGAGGGGTGAAGCTTTCTTT.

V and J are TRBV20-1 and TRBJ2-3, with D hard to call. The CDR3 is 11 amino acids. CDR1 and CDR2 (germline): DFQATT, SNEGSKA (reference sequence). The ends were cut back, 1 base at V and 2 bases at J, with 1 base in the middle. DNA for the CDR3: TGCAGTGCTAGAGTCACAGATACGCAGTATTTT. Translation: CSARVTDTQYF.

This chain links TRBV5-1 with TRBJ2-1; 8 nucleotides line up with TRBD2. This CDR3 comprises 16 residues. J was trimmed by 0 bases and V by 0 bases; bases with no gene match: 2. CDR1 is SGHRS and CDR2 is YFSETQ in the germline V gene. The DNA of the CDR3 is TGCGCCAGCAGCTTGGCCGGGACTAGCTCCTACAATGAGCAGTTCTTC. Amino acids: CASSLAGTSSYNEQFF.

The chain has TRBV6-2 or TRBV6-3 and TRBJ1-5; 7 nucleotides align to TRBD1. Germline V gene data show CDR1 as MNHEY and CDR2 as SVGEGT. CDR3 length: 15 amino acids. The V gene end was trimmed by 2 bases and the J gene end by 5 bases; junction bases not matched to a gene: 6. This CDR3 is CASSYRDRYYQPQHF. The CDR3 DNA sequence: TGTGCCAGCAGTTACCGGGACAGATATTATCAGCCCCAGCATTTT.

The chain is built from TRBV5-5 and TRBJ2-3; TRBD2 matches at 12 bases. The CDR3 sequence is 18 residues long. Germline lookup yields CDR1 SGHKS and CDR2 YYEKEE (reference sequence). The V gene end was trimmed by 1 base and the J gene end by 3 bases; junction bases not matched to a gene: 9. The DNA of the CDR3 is TGTGCCAGCAGCTTGTGGAGGGCTAGCGGGGGGGAAACAGATACGCAGTATTTT. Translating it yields CASSLWRASGGETDTQYF.

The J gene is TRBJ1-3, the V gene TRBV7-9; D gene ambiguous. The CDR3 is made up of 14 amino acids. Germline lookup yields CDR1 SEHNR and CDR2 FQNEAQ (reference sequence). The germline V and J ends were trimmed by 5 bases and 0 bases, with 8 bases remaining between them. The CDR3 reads CASSVTYSGNTIYF. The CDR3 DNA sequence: TGTGCCAGCAGCGTAACTTACTCTGGAAACACCATATATTTT.

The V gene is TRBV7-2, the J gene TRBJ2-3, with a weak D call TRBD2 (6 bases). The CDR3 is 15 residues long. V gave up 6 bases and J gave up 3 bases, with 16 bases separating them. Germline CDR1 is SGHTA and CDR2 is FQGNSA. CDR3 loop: CASRPSSATTDTQYF. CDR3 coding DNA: TGTGCCAGCAGACCTTCTAGCGCCACGACAGATACGCAGTATTTT.

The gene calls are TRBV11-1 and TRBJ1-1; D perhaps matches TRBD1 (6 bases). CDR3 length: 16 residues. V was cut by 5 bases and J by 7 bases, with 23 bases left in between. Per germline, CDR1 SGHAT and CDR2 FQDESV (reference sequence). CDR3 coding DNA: TGTGCCAGCAGCCGGGGGCCAGGGGCGGGAGACATTGAAGCTTTCTTT. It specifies CASSRGPGAGDIEAFF.

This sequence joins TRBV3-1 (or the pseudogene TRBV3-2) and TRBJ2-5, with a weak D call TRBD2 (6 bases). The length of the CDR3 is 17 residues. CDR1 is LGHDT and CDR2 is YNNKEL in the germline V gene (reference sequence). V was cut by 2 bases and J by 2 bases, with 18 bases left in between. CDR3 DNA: TGTGCCAGCAGCCAACCCCACGGGGACGGACTACAAGAGACCCAGTACTTC. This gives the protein CASSQPHGDGLQETQYF.

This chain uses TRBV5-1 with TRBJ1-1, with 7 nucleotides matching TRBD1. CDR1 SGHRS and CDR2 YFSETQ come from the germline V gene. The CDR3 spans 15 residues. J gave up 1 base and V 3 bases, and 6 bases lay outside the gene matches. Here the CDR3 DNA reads TGCGCCAGCAGCTCGACAGGGAGGGGGAACACTGAAGCTTTCTTT. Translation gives CASSSTGRGNTEAFF.

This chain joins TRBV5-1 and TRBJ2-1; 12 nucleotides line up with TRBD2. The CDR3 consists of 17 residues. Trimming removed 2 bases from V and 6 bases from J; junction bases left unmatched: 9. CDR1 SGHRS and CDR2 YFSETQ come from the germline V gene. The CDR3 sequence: CASSFSRLAGAGNEQFF. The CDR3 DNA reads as TGCGCCAGCAGCTTTTCTCGACTAGCGGGAGCGGGCAATGAGCAGTTCTTC.

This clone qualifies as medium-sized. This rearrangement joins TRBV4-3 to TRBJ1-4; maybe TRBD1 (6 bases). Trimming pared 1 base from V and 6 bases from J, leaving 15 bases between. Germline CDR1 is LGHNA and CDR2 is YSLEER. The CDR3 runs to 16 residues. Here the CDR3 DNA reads TGCGCCAGCAGCCAAGGGGTAGACAGGAACGATGAAAAACTGTTTTTT. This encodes CASSQGVDRNDEKLFF.

The CDR3 is CASREPGQLQETQYF. CDR3 in DNA: TGTGCCAGCAGAGAGCCCGGACAGCTACAAGAGACCCAGTACTTC. V and J are TRBV28 and TRBJ2-5; tentatively, D is TRBD1 (6 bases). CDR1 is MDHEN and CDR2 is SYDVKM in the germline V gene. V lost 6 bases and J 2 bases, leaving 16 bases between the germline ends. CDR3 size: 15 residues.

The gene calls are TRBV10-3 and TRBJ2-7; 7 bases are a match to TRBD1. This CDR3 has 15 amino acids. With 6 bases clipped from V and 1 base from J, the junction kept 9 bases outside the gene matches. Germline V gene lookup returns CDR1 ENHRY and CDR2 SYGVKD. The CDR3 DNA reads TGTGCCATCAGGGGGGCACAGGGGCCGTCCTACGAGCAGTACTTC. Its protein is CAIRGAQGPSYEQYF.

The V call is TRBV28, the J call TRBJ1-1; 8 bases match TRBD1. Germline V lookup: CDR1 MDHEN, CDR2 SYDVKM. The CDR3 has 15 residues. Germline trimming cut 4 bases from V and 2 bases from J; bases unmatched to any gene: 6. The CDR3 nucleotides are TGTGCCAGCAGTTCCCAGGGGGCTTCTAACACTGAAGCTTTCTTT. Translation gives CASSSQGASNTEAFF.

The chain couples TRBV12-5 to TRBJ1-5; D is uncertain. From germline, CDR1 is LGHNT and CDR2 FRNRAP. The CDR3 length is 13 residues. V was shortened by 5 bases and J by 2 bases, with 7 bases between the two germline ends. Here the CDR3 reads CASGKEGNQPQHF. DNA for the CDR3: TGTGCTAGTGGTAAGGAGGGCAATCAGCCCCAGCATTTT.

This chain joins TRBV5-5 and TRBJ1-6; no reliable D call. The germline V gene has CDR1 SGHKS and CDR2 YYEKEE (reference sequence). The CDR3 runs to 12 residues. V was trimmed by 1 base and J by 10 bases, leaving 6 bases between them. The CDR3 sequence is CASSLLWSPLHF. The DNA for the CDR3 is TGTGCCAGCAGCTTGCTATGGTCACCCCTCCACTTT.

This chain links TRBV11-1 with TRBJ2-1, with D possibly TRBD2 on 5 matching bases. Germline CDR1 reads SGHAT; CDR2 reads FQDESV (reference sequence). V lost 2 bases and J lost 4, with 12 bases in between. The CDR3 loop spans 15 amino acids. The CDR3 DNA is TGTGCCAGCAGCTTAATAGCGAACGGGTACAATGAGCAGTTCTTC. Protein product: CASSLIANGYNEQFF.

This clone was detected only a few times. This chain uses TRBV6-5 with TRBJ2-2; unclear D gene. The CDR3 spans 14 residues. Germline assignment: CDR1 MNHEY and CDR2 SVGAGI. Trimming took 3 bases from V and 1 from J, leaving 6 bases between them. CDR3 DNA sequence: TGTGCCAGCAGTTATAGTCGGAACACCGGGGAGCTGTTTTTT. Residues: CASSYSRNTGELFF.

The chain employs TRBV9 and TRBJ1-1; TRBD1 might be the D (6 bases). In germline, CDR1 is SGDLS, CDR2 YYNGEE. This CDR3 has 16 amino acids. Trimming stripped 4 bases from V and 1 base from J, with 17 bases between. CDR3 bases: TGTGCCAGCAGCCCCCCGTGGGGGGGGCAGAACACTGAAGCTTTCTTT. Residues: CASSPPWGGQNTEAFF. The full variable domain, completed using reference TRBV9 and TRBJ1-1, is DSGVTQTPKHLITATGQRVTLRCSPRSGDLSVYWYQQSLDQGLQFLIQYYNGEERAKGNILERFSAQQFPDLHSELNLSSLELGDSALYFCASSPPWGGQNTEAFFGQGTRLTVV.

Written as DNA, the CDR3 is TGTGCCAGCTCTCCCGGAGTAGTCACGAACACCGGGGAGCTGTTTTTT. Protein product: CASSPGVVTNTGELFF. This sequence joins TRBV18 and TRBJ2-2, with D unresolved. Trimming took off 6 bases at V and 0 bases at J, with 14 bases between the two ends. The CDR3 runs 16 residues. CDR1 and CDR2 from the germline V gene are KGHSH and LQKENI.

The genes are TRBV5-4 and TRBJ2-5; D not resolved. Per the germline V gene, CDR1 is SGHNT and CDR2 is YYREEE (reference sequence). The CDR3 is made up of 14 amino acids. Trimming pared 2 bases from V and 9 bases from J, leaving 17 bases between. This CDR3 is CASSLQTQFEAQYF. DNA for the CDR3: TGTGCCAGCAGCTTACAGACACAGTTCGAGGCCCAGTACTTC.

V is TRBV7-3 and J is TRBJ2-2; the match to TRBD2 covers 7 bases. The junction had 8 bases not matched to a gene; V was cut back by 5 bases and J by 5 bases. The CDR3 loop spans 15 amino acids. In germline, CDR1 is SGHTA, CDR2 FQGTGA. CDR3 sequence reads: CASSPPGGETGELFF. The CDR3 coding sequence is TGTGCCAGCAGCCCCCCGGGGGGAGAGACCGGGGAGCTGTTTTTT.